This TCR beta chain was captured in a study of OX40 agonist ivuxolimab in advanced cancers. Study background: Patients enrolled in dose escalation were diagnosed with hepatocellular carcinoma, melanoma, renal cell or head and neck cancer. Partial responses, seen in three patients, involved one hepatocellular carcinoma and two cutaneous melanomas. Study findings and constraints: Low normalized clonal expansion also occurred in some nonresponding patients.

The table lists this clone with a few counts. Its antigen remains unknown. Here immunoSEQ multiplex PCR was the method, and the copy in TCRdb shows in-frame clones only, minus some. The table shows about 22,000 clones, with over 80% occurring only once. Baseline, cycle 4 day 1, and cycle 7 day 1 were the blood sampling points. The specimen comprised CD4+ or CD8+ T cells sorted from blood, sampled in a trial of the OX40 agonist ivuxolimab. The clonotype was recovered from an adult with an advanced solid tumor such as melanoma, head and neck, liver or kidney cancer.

The CDR3 protein is CAISESLVETVSNQPQHF. CDR3 nucleotide sequence: TGTGCCATCAGTGAGTCGTTGGTAGAGACAGTTTCCAATCAGCCCCAGCATTTT. V is TRBV10-3 and J is TRBJ1-5, with D perhaps TRBD1 (5 bases). Between the trimmed V and J ends, which lost 0 bases and 3 bases, there was a span of 18 bases. CDR1 and CDR2 from the germline V gene are ENHRY and SYGVKD. The CDR3 totals 18 residues.